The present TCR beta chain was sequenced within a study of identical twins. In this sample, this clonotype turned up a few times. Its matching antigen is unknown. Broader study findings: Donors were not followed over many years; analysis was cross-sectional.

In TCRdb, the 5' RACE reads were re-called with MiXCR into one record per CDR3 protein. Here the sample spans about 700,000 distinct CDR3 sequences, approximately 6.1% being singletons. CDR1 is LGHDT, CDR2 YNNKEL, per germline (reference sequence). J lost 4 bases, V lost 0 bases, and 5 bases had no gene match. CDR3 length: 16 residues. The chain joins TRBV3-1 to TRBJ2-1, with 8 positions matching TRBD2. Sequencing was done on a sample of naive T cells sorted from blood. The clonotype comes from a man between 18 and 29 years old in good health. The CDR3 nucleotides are TGTGCCAGCAGCCAAGATCCCGGACTAGCATACAATGAGCAGTTCTTC. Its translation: CASSQDPGLAYNEQFF.